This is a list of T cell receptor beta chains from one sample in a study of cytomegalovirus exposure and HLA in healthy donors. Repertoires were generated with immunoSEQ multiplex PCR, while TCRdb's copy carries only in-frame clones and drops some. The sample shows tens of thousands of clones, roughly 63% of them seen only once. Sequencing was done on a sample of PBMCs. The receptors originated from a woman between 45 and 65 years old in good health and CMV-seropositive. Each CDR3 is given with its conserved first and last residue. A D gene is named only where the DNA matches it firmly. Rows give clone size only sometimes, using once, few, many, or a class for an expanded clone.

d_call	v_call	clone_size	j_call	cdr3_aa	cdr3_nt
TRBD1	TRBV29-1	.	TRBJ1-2	CSVEDRDRSYDGYTF	TGCAGCGTTGAAGATCGGGACAGGTCCTATGATGGCTACACCTTC
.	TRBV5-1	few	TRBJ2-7	CASSLAGGTTYEQYF	TGCGCCAGCAGCTTGGCGGGCGGGACCACCTACGAGCAGTACTTC
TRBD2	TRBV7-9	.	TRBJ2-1	CASSLSLAGAYNEQFF	TGTGCCAGCAGCTTAAGTCTAGCGGGGGCCTACAATGAGCAGTTCTTC
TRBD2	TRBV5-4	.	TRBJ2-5	CASTATSGVGETQYF	TGTGCCAGCACCGCGACTAGCGGGGTGGGAGAGACCCAGTACTTC
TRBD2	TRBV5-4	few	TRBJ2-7	CASSFSGGYEQYF	TGTGCCAGCAGCTTCAGCGGGGGGTACGAGCAGTACTTC
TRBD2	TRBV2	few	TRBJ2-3	CASSGEAGVTDTQYF	TGTGCCAGCAGTGGAGAAGCGGGGGTAACAGATACGCAGTATTTT
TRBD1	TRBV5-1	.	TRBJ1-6	CASSIRQGWNSPLHF	TGCGCCAGCAGCATAAGACAGGGCTGGAATTCACCCCTCCACTTT
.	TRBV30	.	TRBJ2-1	CAWSVNRDNEQFF	TGTGCCTGGAGTGTGAACAGAGACAATGAGCAGTTCTTC
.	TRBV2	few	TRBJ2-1	CASSWSGGDEQFF	TGTGCCAGCAGTTGGTCCGGAGGGGATGAGCAGTTCTTC
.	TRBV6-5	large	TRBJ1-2	CASSLRFSYGYTF	TGTGCCAGCAGCCTCAGGTTTTCCTATGGCTACACCTTC
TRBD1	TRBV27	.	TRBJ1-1	CASSSGQGLNTEAFF	TGTGCCAGCAGTTCCGGACAGGGGTTGAACACTGAAGCTTTCTTT
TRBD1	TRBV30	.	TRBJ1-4	CALDRGDEKLFF	TGTGCCTTGGACAGGGGGGATGAAAAACTGTTTTTT
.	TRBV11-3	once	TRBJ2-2	CASSRLSDSGELFF	TGTGCCAGCAGCCGACTGTCGGATAGCGGGGAGCTGTTTTTT
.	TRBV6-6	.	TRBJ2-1	CASSPRTEAYNEQFF	TGTGCCAGCAGTCCCCGGACAGAGGCCTACAATGAGCAGTTCTTC
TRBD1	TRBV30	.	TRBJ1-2	CAWDRTGKMGYTF	TGTGCCTGGGATCGGACAGGGAAGATGGGCTACACCTTC
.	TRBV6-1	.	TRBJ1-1	CASSLHTEAFF	TGTGCCAGCAGTCTACACACTGAAGCTTTCTTT